What follows is one T cell receptor beta chain and its context. This clonotype was seen repeatedly, ten times or more. Which antigen it targets is not known. The record has no base qualities; no much larger clone is one base away. This entry comes from a study of T cells in Graves' hyperthyroidism and ophthalmopathy (dated by TCRdb to the late 2010s). For the study in its entirety: Peripheral blood samples were taken at initial diagnosis, before any treatment was given. For training and testing, the 100 or so patients in the discovery cohort were randomly divided in a 7:3 ratio. After blood sampling, hyperthyroidism patients were treated with methimazole at a starting dose of 30 mg daily, and ophthalmopathy patients were treated with high-dose intravenous methylprednisolone. In addition, the study compared T-cell repertoires in thyroid tissue and in blood from five or six Graves' hyperthyroidism patients. TCR Vbeta CDR3 sequencing of roughly 140 peripheral blood samples (approximately 44 ophthalmopathy, 75 hyperthyroidism and about 17 progressor patients) is reported in the paper. An independent validation cohort of around 19 hyperthyroidism patients and over 15 patients who later progressed to ophthalmopathy tested prospective prediction of ophthalmopathy. TCR V-J signatures able to tell the groups apart were searched for in a discovery cohort of approximately 95 patients, of whom around 42 had Graves' ophthalmopathy and some 60 had stable Graves' hyperthyroidism.

Hyperthyroidism patients were newly diagnosed, had a disease duration of under 2 months, and were aged 18 to 65 years. Exclusion was applied to patients with uncontrolled infections, other autoimmune diseases, pregnancy or lactation. Clinical symptoms, serum thyroxine and TRAb, thyroid ultrasound, and orbital computed tomography formed the basis for the diagnoses. Blood from progressor patients was collected at the time of first diagnosis with hyperthyroidism, before any ophthalmopathy symptoms had appeared. Ficoll-Paque density gradient centrifugation was used to isolate PBMCs from around 10 ml of fresh peripheral blood. Progressor patients were defined as those initially diagnosed with Graves' hyperthyroidism in whom ophthalmopathy developed during follow-up. Total RNA was extracted using Trizol reagent, and RNA quality was assessed on an Agilent 2100 Bioanalyzer. Amplification of TCR beta CDR3 regions was carried out from RNA transcripts. A first-round RT-PCR of the TCR CDR3 used the HTBI primer set with the Qiagen OneStep RT-PCR kit. Libraries were constructed in a second round of multiplex PCR, after which size selection and purification were performed. Sequencing of the libraries was done on an Illumina HiSeq2000 using paired-end 100 bp reads. The original pipeline was this. SOAPnuke was used to process the raw data, removing reads that contained adapters or uncalled bases, had a mean Phred below 15, or lacked an exact match to the constant primer or identifier. COPE v1.2.5 was used to merge high-quality paired reads, and clonotypes were defined as unique nucleotide sequences. MiTCR v1.1 was used to align clonotypes to the IMGT TRBV, TRBD and TRBJ reference segments. Analysis was restricted to V-J combinations with a frequency above 0.0001, which covered roughly 99% of repertoires. The TCS score was defined as F50 (clonal expansion) divided by E x V (chaos), with BLOSUM62-based TCRdist calculated between CDR3 peptides within each V-J. Welch's t-statistics and random forest reduced 500 to 650 V-J features to around 14, which were used in a naive Bayes classifier (R e1071). TCRdb passed the public sequencing reads through fastp at Q25 and MiXCR, retaining productive beta sequences. All rows with the same CDR3 protein become a single entry with the most common DNA and genes. The V and J calls and clone size come from TCRdb's table, not from the authors' own analysis. The sample records some 350,000 distinct CDR3 sequences, 15% to 19% of which are singletons. Of the sample, about a quarter falls within the top ten clones.

General conclusions and limits of the study: During validation, the model predicted progression to ophthalmopathy a median of about 6.5 months ahead of onset, with 70.59% sensitivity and less than 85% specificity. Blood samples also contained most of the expanded thyroid clonotypes (frequency above 0.001), which suggests that blood repertoires may reflect thyroid immune responses. Sample size was not statistically predetermined, and investigators were not blinded to group allocation. In cross-validation, a model built on a 13 V-J signature told ophthalmopathy apart from stable hyperthyroidism with roughly 87% sensitivity and about 81% specificity, and in testing the same model reached 80%/75%.

The sequence was obtained from a young woman with Graves' hyperthyroidism that later progressed to Graves' ophthalmopathy. Sequenced sample: blood.

The sequenced DNA: TGCAGTGCTAGGGGACACCAAGAGACCCAGTACTTC. Translated, it gives CSARGHQETQYF. This receptor chain uses TRBV20-1 and TRBJ2-5; the D element might be TRBD1 or TRBD2, as each aligns at 5 bases. CDR1 and CDR2 are read off the germline V gene (reference sequence) as DFQATT and SNEGSKA. From the cysteine up to the phenylalanine, the CDR3 has a length of 12 residues. Kept here is only the CDR3 DNA, which spans 36 bases and is read in frame from base 1. Trimming at the junction amounts to 3 bases on V and 0 bases on J, and the germline ends lie 5 bases apart.